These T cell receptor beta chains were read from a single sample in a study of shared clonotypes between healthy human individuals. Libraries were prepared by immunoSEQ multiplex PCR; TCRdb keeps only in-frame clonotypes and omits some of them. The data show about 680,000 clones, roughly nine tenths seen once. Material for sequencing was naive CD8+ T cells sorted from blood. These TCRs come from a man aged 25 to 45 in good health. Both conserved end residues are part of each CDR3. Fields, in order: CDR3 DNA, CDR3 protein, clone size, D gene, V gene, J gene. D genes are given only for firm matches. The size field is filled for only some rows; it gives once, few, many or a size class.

TGTGCCAGCAGTGGGGTTTTTGCAGGCAATGAGCAGTTCTTC	CASSGVFAGNEQFF	.	.	TRBV2	TRBJ2-1
TGTGCCAGCAGCACCGGGACTGCCGAGCAGTACTTC	CASSTGTAEQYF	.	.	TRBV5-4	TRBJ2-7
TGCGCCAGCAGCCAAGATCCCAGCGGGACTAGCACAGATACGCAGTATTTT	CASSQDPSGTSTDTQYF	.	TRBD2	TRBV4-1	TRBJ2-3
TGTGCCAGCAGTTATGGCAGGGCCTACGAGCAGTACTTC	CASSYGRAYEQYF	.	.	TRBV27	TRBJ2-7
TGCAGCGTTCTCTTACAGGGGGCTAACACCGGGGAGCTGTTTTTT	CSVLLQGANTGELFF	few	TRBD1	TRBV29-1	TRBJ2-2
TGTGCCAGTAGCAACATACGACAGGGGATAGCTAATGAAAAACTGTTTTTT	CASSNIRQGIANEKLFF	.	TRBD1	TRBV19	TRBJ1-4
TGTGCCACCAGCAGAGGAGTTCGGGAGGGCCCCTACAATGAGCAGTTCTTC	CATSRGVREGPYNEQFF	.	TRBD2	TRBV15	TRBJ2-1
TGCAGCGTGACCGAAGGAAGGGGGCGGAGGGAGACCCAGTACTTC	CSVTEGRGRRETQYF	.	TRBD1	TRBV29-1	TRBJ2-5
TGTGCCAGCAGCTTTTCCGGGGCCTGGAACACTGAAGCTTTCTTT	CASSFSGAWNTEAFF	.	.	TRBV5-4	TRBJ1-1
TGTGCCAGCAGTTCTAGCGGGAGATCGGCAGATACGCAGTATTTT	CASSSSGRSADTQYF	.	TRBD2	TRBV6-6	TRBJ2-3
TGCGCCAGCAGACTAACTGCGGGGAACACTGAAGCTTTCTTT	CASRLTAGNTEAFF	.	.	TRBV10-1	TRBJ1-1
TGTGCCAGCAGTTTATCAGCGGGGCGTTACGAGCAGTACTTC	CASSLSAGRYEQYF	.	TRBD2	TRBV27	TRBJ2-7
TGTGCCAGCAGTCCTGACCCAGGGGGGAATGAGCAGTTCTTC	CASSPDPGGNEQFF	.	.	TRBV27	TRBJ2-1
TGTGCCAGCAGCCCCGCGGGGATAAACAAAAACATTCAGTACTTC	CASSPAGINKNIQYF	.	.	TRBV11-2	TRBJ2-4
TGCGCCAGCAGTGAGTCGAGTAGCGGGAGTACAGATACGCAGTATTTT	CASSESSSGSTDTQYF	.	TRBD2	TRBV10-1	TRBJ2-3
TGTGCCAGCAGTCCTAACAGGGCAATGGATGAAAAACTGTTTTTT	CASSPNRAMDEKLFF	.	.	TRBV28	TRBJ1-4
TGTGCCAGCAGTTTATGGCAGAACTATGGCTACACCTTC	CASSLWQNYGYTF	.	.	TRBV27	TRBJ1-2
TGTGCCAGCAGCGTAGACGGGACAGTCTCTAATGAGCAGTTCTTC	CASSVDGTVSNEQFF	.	TRBD1	TRBV9	TRBJ2-1
TGTGCCAGCAGTCCGGGACTAGCGGGGCCAGGGGAGCAGTACTTC	CASSPGLAGPGEQYF	.	TRBD2	TRBV6-4	TRBJ2-7
TGTGCCAGTAGTACGTCCCGGGACACCCACGGCACAGATACGCAGTATTTT	CASSTSRDTHGTDTQYF	.	.	TRBV19	TRBJ2-3
TGTGCCAGCAGCGTCAACACCGGGGAGCTGTTTTTT	CASSVNTGELFF	.	.	TRBV9	TRBJ2-2
TGTGCTAGCAGCTTTAGCGGGTCAGGTACCGGGGAGCTGTTTTTT	CASSFSGSGTGELFF	.	TRBD2	TRBV7-7	TRBJ2-2
TGTGCCAGCAGTGAATACCGCCAGAGCTACACCTTC	CASSEYRQSYTF	few	.	TRBV6-1	TRBJ1-2
TGCGCCAGCAGCTTGGTGGGGGGGCTAGCGGGAGTCGAGCAGTACTTC	CASSLVGGLAGVEQYF	.	TRBD2	TRBV5-1	TRBJ2-7
TGTGCCAGCAGCCAAGCTATCGGCACCGGGGAGCTGTTTTTT	CASSQAIGTGELFF	.	.	TRBV4-2	TRBJ2-2
TGTGCCTGGAGTGGACTAGCAGGGAATGAGCAGTTCTTC	CAWSGLAGNEQFF	few	TRBD2	TRBV30	TRBJ2-1
TGTGCCAGCAGCTCGGGACTAGCGGGGTACACAGATACGCAGTATTTT	CASSSGLAGYTDTQYF	.	TRBD2	TRBV7-8	TRBJ2-3
TGTGCCAGCAGCCGGACTAGCGACTACAATGAGCAGTTCTTC	CASSRTSDYNEQFF	.	TRBD2	TRBV5-6	TRBJ2-1
TGTGCCAGCAGTTATCGGGAGTCCTACGAGCAGTACTTC	CASSYRESYEQYF	.	.	TRBV6-5	TRBJ2-7
TGTGCCAGCAGCGAAAACAGCTTTGGAAACACCATATATTTT	CASSENSFGNTIYF	.	.	TRBV5-4	TRBJ1-3
TGTGCCAGCAGCTTTTTTACGGCCAGGGACTATGGCTACACCTTC	CASSFFTARDYGYTF	.	.	TRBV11-2	TRBJ1-2
TGTGCCAGCAGTTCCCTAAACTCCTACAATGAGCAGTTCTTC	CASSSLNSYNEQFF	.	.	TRBV27	TRBJ2-1
TGCGCCAGCAGCTCCTTTTCCTTTGGAGTGACCCCCTACGAGCAGTACTTC	CASSSFSFGVTPYEQYF	.	.	TRBV5-1	TRBJ2-7
TGTGCCAGCAGCTTAGTCGGTACCACAGATACGCAGTATTTT	CASSLVGTTDTQYF	.	.	TRBV11-3	TRBJ2-3
TGTGCTAGCAGCTTCTCGACAGGGGATTACGAGCAGTACTTC	CASSFSTGDYEQYF	.	TRBD1	TRBV7-7	TRBJ2-7
TGTGCCAGCAGCTTACAGGGATCGAGCTATGGCTACACCTTC	CASSLQGSSYGYTF	.	.	TRBV7-9	TRBJ1-2
TGTGCCAGCAGTGAAGGAATCACGGCTGGTCAGCCCCAGCATTTT	CASSEGITAGQPQHF	.	.	TRBV6-1	TRBJ1-5
TGTGCCAGCAGCTATCTCGGGACCGCCGAAAAACTGTTTTTT	CASSYLGTAEKLFF	once	.	TRBV5-5	TRBJ1-4
TGTGCCAGTTCCGCATCAGGCCGGGCCCCCTACGAGCAGTACTTC	CASSASGRAPYEQYF	.	.	TRBV19	TRBJ2-7
TGTGCCAGCAGCTTAGGAGCCAGGGCTCTCCATGGCTACACCTTC	CASSLGARALHGYTF	.	.	TRBV7-9	TRBJ1-2
TGTGCCAGCAGCTTAGCATCCGGGACAGGGGTGTATACGCAGTATTTT	CASSLASGTGVYTQYF	.	TRBD1	TRBV9	TRBJ2-3
TGCGCCAGCAGCCCCCGGACTAGCGGAGTTAACACCGGGGAGCTGTTTTTT	CASSPRTSGVNTGELFF	once	TRBD2	TRBV5-1	TRBJ2-2
TGTGCCAGCACCTCCCGTGACTCAGGGAACTATGGCTACACCTTC	CASTSRDSGNYGYTF	once	.	TRBV7-9	TRBJ1-2
TGTGCCAGTTCGGGACTAGCGGGAGGTACAGATACGCAGTATTTT	CASSGLAGGTDTQYF	.	TRBD2	TRBV27	TRBJ2-3
TGTGCCAGCAGCGTAGGAGGCCCAGCGCTCAATGAGCAGTTCTTC	CASSVGGPALNEQFF	.	.	TRBV9	TRBJ2-1
TGCAGTGCCTATGAGACAGATACGCAGTATTTT	CSAYETDTQYF	.	.	TRBV20-1	TRBJ2-3
TGTGCCAGCAGCGTAGGGGGACAGACGACAGATACGCAGTATTTT	CASSVGGQTTDTQYF	.	TRBD1	TRBV9	TRBJ2-3
TGTGCCAGCAGCATTCGACTAGCGGGAGTGGGGGATACGCAGTATTTT	CASSIRLAGVGDTQYF	.	TRBD2	TRBV5-6	TRBJ2-3
TGTGCCAGCAGCTTGGGACAGGGCGGCAAGAACACTGAAGCTTTCTTT	CASSLGQGGKNTEAFF	.	TRBD1	TRBV7-9	TRBJ1-1
TGTGCCAGCAGCTTAGAACCGACAGGTTACGAGCAGTACTTC	CASSLEPTGYEQYF	.	.	TRBV7-2	TRBJ2-7